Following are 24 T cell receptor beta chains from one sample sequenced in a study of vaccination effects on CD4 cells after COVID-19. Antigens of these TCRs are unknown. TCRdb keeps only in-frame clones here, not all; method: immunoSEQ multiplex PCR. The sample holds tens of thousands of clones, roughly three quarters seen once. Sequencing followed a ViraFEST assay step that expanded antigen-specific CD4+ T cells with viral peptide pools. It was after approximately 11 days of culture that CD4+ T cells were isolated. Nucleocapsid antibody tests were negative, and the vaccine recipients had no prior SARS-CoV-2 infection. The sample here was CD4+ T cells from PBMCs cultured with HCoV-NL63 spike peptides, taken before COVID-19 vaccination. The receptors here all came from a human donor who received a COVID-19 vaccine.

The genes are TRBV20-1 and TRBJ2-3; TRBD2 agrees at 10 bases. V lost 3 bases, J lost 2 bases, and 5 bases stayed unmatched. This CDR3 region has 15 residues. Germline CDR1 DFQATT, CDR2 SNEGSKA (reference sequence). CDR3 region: CSASNSGGPTDTQYF. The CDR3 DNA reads TGCAGTGCTAGTAATAGCGGGGGGCCCACAGATACGCAGTATTTT.

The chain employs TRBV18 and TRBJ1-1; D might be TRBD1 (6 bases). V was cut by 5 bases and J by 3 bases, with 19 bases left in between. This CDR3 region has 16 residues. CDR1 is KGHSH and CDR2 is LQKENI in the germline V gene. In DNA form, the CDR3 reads TGTGCCAGCTCATCGCAAAACAGGGCGGAGGACACTGAAGCTTTCTTT. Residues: CASSSQNRAEDTEAFF.

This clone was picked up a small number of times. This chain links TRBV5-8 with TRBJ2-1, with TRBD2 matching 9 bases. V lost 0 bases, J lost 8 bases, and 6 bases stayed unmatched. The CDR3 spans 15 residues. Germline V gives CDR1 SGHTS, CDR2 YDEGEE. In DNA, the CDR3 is TGTGCCAGCAGCTTGGAGGCGGGAGGGGGCTATGAGCAGTTCTTC. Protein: CASSLEAGGGYEQFF.

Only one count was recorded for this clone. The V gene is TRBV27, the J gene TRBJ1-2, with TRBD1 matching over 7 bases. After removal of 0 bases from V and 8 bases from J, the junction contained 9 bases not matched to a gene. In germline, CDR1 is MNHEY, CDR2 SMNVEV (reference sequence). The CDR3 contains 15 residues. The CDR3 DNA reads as TGTGCCAGCAGTTTATCCGGCCGTTGGACAGGCGGCTACACCTTC. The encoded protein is CASSLSGRWTGGYTF.

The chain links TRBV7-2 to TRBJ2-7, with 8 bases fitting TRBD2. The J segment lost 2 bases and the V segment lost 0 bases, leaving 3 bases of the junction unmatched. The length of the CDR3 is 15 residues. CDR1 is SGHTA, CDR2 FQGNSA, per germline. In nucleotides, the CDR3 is TGTGCCAGCAGCTTAGCTAGCGGGGACCCCTACGAGCAGTACGTC. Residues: CASSLASGDPYEQYV.

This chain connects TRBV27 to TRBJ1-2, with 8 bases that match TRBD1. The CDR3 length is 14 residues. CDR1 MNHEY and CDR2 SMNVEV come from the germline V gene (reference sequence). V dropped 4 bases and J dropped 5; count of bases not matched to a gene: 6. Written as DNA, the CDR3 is TGTGCCAGCAGTTCTCAGGGGGCTCCATATGGCTACACCTTC. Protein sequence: CASSSQGAPYGYTF.

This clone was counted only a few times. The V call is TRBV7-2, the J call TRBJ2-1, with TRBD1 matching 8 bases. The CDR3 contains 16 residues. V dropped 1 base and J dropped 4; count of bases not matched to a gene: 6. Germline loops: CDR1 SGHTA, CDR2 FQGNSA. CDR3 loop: CASSLDAWTGYNEQFF. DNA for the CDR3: TGTGCCAGCAGCTTAGATGCTTGGACAGGGTACAATGAGCAGTTCTTC.

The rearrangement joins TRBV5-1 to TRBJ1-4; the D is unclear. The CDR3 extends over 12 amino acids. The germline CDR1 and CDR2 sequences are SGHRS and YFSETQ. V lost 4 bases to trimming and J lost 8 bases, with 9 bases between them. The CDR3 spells CASSPWGEKLFF. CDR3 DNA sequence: TGCGCCAGCAGCCCCTGGGGAGAAAAACTGTTTTTT.

CDR3 in DNA: TGTGCCAGCAGCCCAGACCTGAGCACAGATACGCAGTATTTT. Its translation: CASSPDLSTDTQYF. The J gene is TRBJ2-3, the V gene TRBV6-2 or TRBV6-3, with D unresolved. Germline-derived CDR1 and CDR2 are MNHEY and SVGEGT. This CDR3 spans 14 amino acids. V lost 6 bases and J 0 bases, leaving 10 bases between the germline ends.

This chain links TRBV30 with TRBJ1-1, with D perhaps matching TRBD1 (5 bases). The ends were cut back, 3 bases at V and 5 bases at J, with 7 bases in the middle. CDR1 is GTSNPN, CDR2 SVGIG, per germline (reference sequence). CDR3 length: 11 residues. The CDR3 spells CAWRGRTEAFF. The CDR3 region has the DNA TGTGCCTGGAGGGGGCGGACTGAAGCTTTCTTT.

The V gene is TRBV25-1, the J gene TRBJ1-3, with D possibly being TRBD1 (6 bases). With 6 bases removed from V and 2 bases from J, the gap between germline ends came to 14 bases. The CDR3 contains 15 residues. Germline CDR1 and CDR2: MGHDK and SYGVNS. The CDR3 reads CASSVSGAAGNTIYF. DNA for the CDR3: TGTGCCAGCAGCGTTTCGGGGGCGGCTGGAAACACCATATATTTT.

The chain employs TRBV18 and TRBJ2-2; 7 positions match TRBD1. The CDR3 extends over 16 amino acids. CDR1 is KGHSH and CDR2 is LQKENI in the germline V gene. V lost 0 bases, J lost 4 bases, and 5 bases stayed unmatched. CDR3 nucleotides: TGTGCCAGCTCACCACCGAGGGGGCCGGTCACCGGGGAGCTGTTTTTT. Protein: CASSPPRGPVTGELFF.

The CDR3 nucleotides read TGTGCCAGCAGTTATTCCTACAATGAGCAGTTCTTC. It codes for CASSYSYNEQFF. The J gene is TRBJ2-1, the V gene TRBV2, with D hard to call. Germline-derived CDR1 and CDR2 are SNHLY and FYNNEI. V shed 5 bases and J shed 1 base, with 3 bases lying between them. The CDR3 is 12 residues long.

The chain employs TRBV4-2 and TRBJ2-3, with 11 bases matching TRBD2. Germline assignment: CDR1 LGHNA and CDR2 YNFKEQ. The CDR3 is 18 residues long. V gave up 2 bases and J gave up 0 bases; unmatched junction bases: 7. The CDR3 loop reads CASSQRTSGGLSTDTQYF. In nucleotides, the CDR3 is TGTGCCAGCAGCCAAAGAACTAGCGGGGGCCTTAGCACAGATACGCAGTATTTT.

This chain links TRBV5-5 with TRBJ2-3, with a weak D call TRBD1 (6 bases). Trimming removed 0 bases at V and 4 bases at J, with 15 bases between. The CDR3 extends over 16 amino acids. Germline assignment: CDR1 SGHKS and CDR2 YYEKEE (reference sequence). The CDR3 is CASSLATGDAADTQYF. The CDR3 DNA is TGTGCCAGCAGCTTGGCGACAGGAGATGCCGCAGATACGCAGTATTTT.

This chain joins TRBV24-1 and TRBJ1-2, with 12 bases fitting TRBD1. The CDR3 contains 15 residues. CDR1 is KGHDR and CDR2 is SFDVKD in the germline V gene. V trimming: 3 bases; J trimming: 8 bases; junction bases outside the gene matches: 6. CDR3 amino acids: CATSDPGQGARGYTF. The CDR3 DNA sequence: TGTGCCACCAGTGATCCGGGACAGGGGGCGCGGGGCTACACCTTC.

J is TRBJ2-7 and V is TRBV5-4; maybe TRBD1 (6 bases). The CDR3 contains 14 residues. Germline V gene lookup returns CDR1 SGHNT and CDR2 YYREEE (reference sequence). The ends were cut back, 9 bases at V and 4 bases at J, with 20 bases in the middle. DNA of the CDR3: TGTGCCACCTCGAACCCTACAGGGCGTTACGAGCAGTACGTC. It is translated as CATSNPTGRYEQYV.

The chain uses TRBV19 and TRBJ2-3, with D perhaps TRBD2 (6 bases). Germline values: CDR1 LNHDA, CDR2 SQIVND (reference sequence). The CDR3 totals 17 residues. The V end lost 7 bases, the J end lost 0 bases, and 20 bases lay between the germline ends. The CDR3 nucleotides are TGTGCCAGTAAATCGCTTGGGACTGGAACTAGCACAGATACGCAGTATTTT. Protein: CASKSLGTGTSTDTQYF.

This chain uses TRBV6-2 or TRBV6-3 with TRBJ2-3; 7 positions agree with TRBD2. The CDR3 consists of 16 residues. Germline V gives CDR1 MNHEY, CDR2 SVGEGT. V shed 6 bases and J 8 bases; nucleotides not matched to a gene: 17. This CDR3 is CASSPLRAGPRGTQYF. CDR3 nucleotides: TGTGCCAGCAGCCCCCTTCGAGCGGGGCCCCGTGGTACGCAGTATTTT.

The CDR3 region has the DNA TGCGCCAGCAGCTTAATCCCCGCGGGGAACACTGAAGCTTTCTTT. It translates to CASSLIPAGNTEAFF. The genes are TRBV5-1 and TRBJ1-1; no reliable D call. Deletions cut 2 bases from V and 1 base from J, with 12 bases between. Germline CDR1 and CDR2: SGHRS and YFSETQ. The length of the CDR3 is 15 residues. Variable domain in full (rest from reference TRBV5-1 and TRBJ1-1): KAGVTQTPRYLIKTRGQQVTLSCSPISGHRSVSWYQQTPGQGLQFLFEYFSETQRNKGNFPGRFSGRQFSNSRSEMNVSTLELGDSALYLCASSLIPAGNTEAFFGQGTRLTVV.

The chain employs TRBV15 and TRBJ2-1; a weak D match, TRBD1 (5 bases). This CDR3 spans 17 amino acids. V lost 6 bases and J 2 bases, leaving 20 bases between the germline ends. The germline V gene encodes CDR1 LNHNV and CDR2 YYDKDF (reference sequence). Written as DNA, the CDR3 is TGTGCCACCAGTCCTTCTGAGGCCAGGGATACCTACAATGAGCAGTTCTTC. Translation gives CATSPSEARDTYNEQFF.

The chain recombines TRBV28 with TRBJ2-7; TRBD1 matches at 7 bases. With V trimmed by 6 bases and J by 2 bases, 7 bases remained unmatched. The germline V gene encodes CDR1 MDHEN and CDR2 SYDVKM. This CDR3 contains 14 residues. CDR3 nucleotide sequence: TGTGCCAGCAGGAGGGGGCCTGGGCCCTACGAGCAGTACGTC. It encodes CASRRGPGPYEQYV.

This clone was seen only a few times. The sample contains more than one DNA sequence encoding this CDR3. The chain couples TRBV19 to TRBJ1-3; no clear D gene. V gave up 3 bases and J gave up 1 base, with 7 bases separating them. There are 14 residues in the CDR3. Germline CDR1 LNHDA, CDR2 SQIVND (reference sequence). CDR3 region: CASSIGVSGNTIYF. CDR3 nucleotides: TGTGCCAGTAGTATCGGCGTATCTGGAAACACCATATATTTT.

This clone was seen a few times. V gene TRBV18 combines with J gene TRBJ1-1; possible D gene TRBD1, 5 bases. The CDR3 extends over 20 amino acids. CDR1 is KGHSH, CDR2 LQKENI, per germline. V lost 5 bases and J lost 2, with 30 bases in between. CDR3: CASSTHAPGTVLGVNTEAFF. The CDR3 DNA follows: TGTGCCAGCTCAACTCACGCACCCGGGACGGTCCTTGGGGTTAACACTGAAGCTTTCTTT.